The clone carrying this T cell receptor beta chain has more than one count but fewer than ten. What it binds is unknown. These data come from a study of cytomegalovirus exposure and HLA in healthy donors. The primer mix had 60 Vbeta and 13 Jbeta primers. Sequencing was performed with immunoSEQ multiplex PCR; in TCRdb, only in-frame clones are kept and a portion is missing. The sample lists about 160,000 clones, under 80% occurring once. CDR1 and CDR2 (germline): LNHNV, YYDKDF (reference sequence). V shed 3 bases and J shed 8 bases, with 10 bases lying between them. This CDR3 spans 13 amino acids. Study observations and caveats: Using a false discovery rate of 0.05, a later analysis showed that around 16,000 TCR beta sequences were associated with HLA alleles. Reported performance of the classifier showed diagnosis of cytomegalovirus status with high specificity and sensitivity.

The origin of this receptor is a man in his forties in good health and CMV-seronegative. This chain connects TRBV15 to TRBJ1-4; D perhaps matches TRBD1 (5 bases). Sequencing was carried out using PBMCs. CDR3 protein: CATSRDMREKLFF. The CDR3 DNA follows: TGTGCCACCAGCAGGGACATGAGGGAAAAACTGTTTTTT.